The rows below give T cell receptor beta chains drawn from one sample of a study of T cell repertoires in cytomegalovirus infection. TCRdb reprocessed the reads with MiXCR, giving one entry per CDR3 protein. This table holds just over 150,000 distinct CDR3 sequences, 23% found once. Sequencing was carried out using PBMCs. These receptors all stem from a human donor in good health (CMV status not recorded). Some clones in this sample may be carry-over from other donors' samples. The CDR3 runs from the conserved cysteine through the conserved F or W. The D gene is left open where the match is weak. Rows give clone size only sometimes, using once, few, many, or a class for an expanded clone.

d_call	clone_size	v_call	j_call	cdr3_nt	cdr3_aa
TRBD1	NA	TRBV6-5	TRBJ1-2	TGTGCCAGCAGTTACTCGATGGACAGGGGCGGCTACACCTTC	CASSYSMDRGGYTF
NA	many	TRBV25-1	TRBJ2-7	TGTGCCAGCAGTGAATGCGGGACGGGGCCCTGGGACGAGCAGTACTTC	CASSECGTGPWDEQYF
NA	few	TRBV2	TRBJ2-1	TGTGCCAGCCGTTGGGAGACGTCCCTCGTCTACAATGAGCAGTTCTTC	CASRWETSLVYNEQFF
NA	NA	TRBV7-3	TRBJ2-1	TGTGCCAGCAGCTTAACTTCGGGGTTTGCCAATGAGCAGTTCTTC	CASSLTSGFANEQFF
NA	NA	TRBV12-3/TRBV12-4	TRBJ2-1	TGTGCCAGCAGTTTACTAGCAGGGGCTTATGAGCAGTTCTTC	CASSLLAGAYEQFF
NA	many	TRBV7-8	TRBJ2-5	TGTGCCAGCAGCTTAGCTGGCCCCGGTGGGGAGACCCAGTACTTC	CASSLAGPGGETQYF
NA	few	TRBV6-2/TRBV6-3	TRBJ2-1	TGTGCCAGCAGTTACTCGGACCAATGGGATGAGCAGTTCTTC	CASSYSDQWDEQFF
TRBD2	few	TRBV6-1	TRBJ2-3	TGTGCCAGCAGTCGGAGGCGGGGGGGCCCAGATACGCAGTATTTT	CASSRRRGGPDTQYF
NA	once	TRBV12-3/TRBV12-4	TRBJ2-4	TGTGCCAGCAGTTTAGCGGGTGGAAACATTCAGTACTTC	CASSLAGGNIQYF
TRBD1	few	TRBV4-1	TRBJ1-2	TGCGCCAGCAGCCCCGAGGACAGGGAGAACTATGGCTACACCTTC	CASSPEDRENYGYTF
TRBD2	many	TRBV7-8	TRBJ2-7	TGTGCCAGCAGCAACCCGGGACTAGCGGACTACGAGCAGTACTTC	CASSNPGLADYEQYF
NA	NA	TRBV29-1	TRBJ2-7	TGCAGCGTTGAGGGGGACTCCTACGAGCAGTACTTC	CSVEGDSYEQYF
TRBD1	few	TRBV2	TRBJ1-5	TGTGCCAGCACCCGACAGGGCGGTCAGCCCCAGCATTTT	CASTRQGGQPQHF
NA	many	TRBV7-2	TRBJ2-1	TGTGCCAGCAGCCCCAACCTAGGGACCTCGGGTGAGCAGTTCTTC	CASSPNLGTSGEQFF